This T cell receptor beta chain was documented in a study of beta chain features in type 1 diabetes. Overall study context: Examination of sorted cells across all samples involved approximately 100,000,000 cells.

Germline loops: CDR1 SGHAT, CDR2 FQNNGV. The V end lost 3 bases, the J end lost 0 bases, and 20 bases lay between the germline ends. The CDR3 spans 18 residues. Expressed TCRB transcripts were sequenced because the entire RNA isolate underwent reverse transcription. Sequencing was performed with immunoSEQ multiplex PCR; in TCRdb, only in-frame clones are kept and a portion is missing. The table includes under 250,000 clones, over 12% detected once. Details on this clone: Its antigen is currently unknown.

Regarding the study as a whole: Insertions at VDJ junctions were less frequent in type 1 diabetes patients. These patients also deleted more nucleotides at the same junctions.

The receptor was isolated from a woman in her thirties or forties in good health. This chain links TRBV11-2 with TRBJ1-2; D call uncertain. The sequenced sample consisted of naive CD4+ T cells from blood. The CDR3 region is CASSFPWPDLAPNYGYTF. CDR3 DNA: TGTGCCAGCAGCTTCCCTTGGCCAGATCTTGCTCCTAACTATGGCTACACCTTC. The whole variable domain, remainder taken from reference TRBV11-2 and TRBJ1-2, is EAGVAQSPRYKIIEKRQSVAFWCNPISGHATLYWYQQILGQGPKLLIQFQNNGVVDDSQLPKDRFSAERLKGVDSTLKIQPAKLEDSAVYLCASSFPWPDLAPNYGYTFGSGTRLTVV.